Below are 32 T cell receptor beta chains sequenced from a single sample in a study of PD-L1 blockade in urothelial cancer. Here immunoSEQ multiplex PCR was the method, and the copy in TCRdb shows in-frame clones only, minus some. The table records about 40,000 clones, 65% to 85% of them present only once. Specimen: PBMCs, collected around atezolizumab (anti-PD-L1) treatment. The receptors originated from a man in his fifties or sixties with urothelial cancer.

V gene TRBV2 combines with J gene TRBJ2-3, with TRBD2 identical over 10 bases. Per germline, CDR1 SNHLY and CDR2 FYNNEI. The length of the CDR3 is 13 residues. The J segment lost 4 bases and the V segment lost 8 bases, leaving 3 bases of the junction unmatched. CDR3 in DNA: TGTGCCAGCGCTAGCGGGAGTTCAGATACGCAGTATTTT. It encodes CASASGSSDTQYF.

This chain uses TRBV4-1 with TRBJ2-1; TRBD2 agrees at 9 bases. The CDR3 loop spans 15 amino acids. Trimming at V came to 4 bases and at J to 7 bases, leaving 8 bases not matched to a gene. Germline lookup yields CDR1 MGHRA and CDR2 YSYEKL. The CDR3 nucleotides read TGCGCCAGCAGCCCGCCCAGCGGGGGGACTAATGAGCAGTTCTTC. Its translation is CASSPPSGGTNEQFF.

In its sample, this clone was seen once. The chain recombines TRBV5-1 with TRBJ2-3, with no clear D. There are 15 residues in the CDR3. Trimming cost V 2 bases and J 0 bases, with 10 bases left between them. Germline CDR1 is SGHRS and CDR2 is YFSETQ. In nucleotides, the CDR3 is TGCGCCAGCAGCTTTGACGGAGCTAGCACAGATACGCAGTATTTT. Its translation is CASSFDGASTDTQYF.

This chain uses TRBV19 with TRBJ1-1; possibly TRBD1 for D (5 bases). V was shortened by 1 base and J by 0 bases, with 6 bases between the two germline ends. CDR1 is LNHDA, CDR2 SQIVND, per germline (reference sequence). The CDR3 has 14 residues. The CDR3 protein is CASSIGQLNTEAFF. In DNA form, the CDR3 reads TGTGCCAGTAGTATAGGACAGTTGAACACTGAAGCTTTCTTT.

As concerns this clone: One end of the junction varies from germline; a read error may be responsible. CDR3 residues: CASSRDRTNTGELFF. CDR3 DNA sequence: TGTGCTAGCAGCCGGGACAGGACGAACACCGGGGAGCTGTTTTTT. The chain recombines TRBV7-7 with TRBJ2-2; the match to TRBD1 covers 8 bases. The CDR3 covers 15 residues. Germline V gives CDR1 SSHAT, CDR2 FNYEAQ (reference sequence).

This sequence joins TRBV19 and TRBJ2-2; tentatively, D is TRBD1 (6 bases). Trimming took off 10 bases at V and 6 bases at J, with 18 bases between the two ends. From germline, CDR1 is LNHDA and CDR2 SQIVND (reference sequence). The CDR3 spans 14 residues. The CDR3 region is CATGQGYGAGELFF. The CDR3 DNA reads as TGTGCCACAGGGCAGGGGTATGGGGCCGGGGAGCTGTTTTTT.

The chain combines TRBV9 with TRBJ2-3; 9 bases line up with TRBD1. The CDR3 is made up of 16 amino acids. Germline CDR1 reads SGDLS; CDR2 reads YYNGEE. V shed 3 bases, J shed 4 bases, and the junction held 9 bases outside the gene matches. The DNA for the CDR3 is TGTGCCAGCAGCGCTCCGGGACAGGGAGAAGCAGATACGCAGTATTTT. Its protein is CASSAPGQGEADTQYF.

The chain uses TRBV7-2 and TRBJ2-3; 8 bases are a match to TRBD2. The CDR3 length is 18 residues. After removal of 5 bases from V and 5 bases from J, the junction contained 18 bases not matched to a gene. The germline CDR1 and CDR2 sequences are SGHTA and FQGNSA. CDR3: CASSPWGFERGPGDTQYF. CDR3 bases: TGTGCCAGCAGCCCGTGGGGGTTCGAGCGGGGGCCGGGAGATACGCAGTATTTT.

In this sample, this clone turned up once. CDR3 loop: CASSYSGLGTDTQYF. CDR3 nucleotides: TGTGCCAGCAGTTACTCTGGACTTGGCACAGATACGCAGTATTTT. This chain uses TRBV6-5 with TRBJ2-3; possible D gene TRBD2, 5 bases. V was cut by 0 bases and J by 1 base, with 8 bases left in between. The CDR3 sequence is 15 residues long. Looked up from germline, CDR1 is MNHEY and CDR2 is SVGAGI.

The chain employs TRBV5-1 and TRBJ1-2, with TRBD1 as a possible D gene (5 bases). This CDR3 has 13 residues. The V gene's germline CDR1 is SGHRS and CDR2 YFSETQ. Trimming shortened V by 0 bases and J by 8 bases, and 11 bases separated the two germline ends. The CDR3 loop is CASSLDGTGGYTF. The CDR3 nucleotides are TGCGCCAGCAGCTTGGACGGGACTGGCGGCTACACCTTC.

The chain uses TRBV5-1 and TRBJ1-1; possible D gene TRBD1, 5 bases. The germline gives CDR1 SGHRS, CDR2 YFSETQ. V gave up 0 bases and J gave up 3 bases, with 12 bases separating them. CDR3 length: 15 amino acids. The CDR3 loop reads CASSLDGGLDTEAFF. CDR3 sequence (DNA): TGCGCCAGCAGCTTGGATGGGGGGTTGGACACTGAAGCTTTCTTT.

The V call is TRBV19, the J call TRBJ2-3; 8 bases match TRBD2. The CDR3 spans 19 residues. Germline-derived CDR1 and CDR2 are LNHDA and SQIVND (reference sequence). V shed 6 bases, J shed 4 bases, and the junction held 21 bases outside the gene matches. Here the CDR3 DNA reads TGTGCCAGTAGCCCCACCGGGAGGGGATGGTTCGGTGTCCCAGATACGCAGTATTTT. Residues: CASSPTGRGWFGVPDTQYF.

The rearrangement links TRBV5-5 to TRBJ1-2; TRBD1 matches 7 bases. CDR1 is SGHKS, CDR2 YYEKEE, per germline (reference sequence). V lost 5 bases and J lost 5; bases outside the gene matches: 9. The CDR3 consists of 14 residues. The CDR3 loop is CASSPRAGGYGYTF. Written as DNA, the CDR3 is TGTGCCAGCAGTCCTCGAGCAGGGGGGTATGGCTACACCTTC.

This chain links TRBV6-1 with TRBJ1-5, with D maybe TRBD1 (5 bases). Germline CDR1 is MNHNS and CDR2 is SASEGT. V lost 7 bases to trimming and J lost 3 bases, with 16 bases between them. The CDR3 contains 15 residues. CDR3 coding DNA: TGTGCCAGCACCTCGTCGATAGGGGACAATCAGCCCCAGCATTTT. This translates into CASTSSIGDNQPQHF.

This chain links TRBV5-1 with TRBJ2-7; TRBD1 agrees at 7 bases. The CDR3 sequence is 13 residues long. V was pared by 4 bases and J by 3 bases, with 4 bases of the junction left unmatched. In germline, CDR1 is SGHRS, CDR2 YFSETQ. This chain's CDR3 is CASSPRQGYEQYF. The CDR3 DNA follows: TGCGCCAGCAGCCCCCGACAGGGCTACGAGCAGTACTTC.

The CDR3 coding sequence is TGTGCCAGCAGCTTAGATAGATACAATGAGCAGTTCTTC. Translating gives CASSLDRYNEQFF. The genes are TRBV7-6 and TRBJ2-1; the D is unclear. Trimming pared 1 base from V and 4 bases from J, leaving 5 bases between. Germline V lookup: CDR1 SGHVS, CDR2 FNYEAQ. The CDR3 contains 13 residues.

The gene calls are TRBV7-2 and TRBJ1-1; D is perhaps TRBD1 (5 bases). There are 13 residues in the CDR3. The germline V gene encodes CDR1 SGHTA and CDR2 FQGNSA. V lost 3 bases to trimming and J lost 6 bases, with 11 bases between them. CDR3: CASSLRGVAEAFF. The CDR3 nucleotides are TGTGCCAGCAGCTTGCGGGGGGTCGCTGAAGCTTTCTTT. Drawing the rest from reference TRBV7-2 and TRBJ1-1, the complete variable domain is GAGVSQSPSNKVTEKGKDVELRCDPISGHTALYWYRQSLGQGLEFLIYFQGNSAPDKSGLPSDRFSAERTGGSVSTLTIQRTQQEDSAVYLCASSLRGVAEAFFGQGTRLTVV.

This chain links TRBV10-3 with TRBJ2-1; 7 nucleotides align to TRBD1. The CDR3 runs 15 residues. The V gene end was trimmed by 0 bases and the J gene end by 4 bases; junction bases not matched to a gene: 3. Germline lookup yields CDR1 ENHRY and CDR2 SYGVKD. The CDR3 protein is CAISESGGPYNEQFF. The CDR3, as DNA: TGTGCCATCAGTGAGTCAGGGGGCCCGTACAATGAGCAGTTCTTC.

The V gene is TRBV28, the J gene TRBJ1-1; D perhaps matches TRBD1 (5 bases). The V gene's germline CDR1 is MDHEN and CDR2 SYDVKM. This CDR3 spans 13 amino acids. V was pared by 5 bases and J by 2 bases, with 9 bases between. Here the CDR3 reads CASSPDSNTEAFF. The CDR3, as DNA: TGTGCCAGCAGTCCCGACAGTAACACTGAAGCTTTCTTT.

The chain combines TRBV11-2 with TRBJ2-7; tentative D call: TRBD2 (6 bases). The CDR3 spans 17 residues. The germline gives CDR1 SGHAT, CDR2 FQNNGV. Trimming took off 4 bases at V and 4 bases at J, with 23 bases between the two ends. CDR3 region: CASSSLGGRAAEYEQYF. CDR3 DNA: TGTGCCAGCAGCTCCCTGGGAGGACGGGCCGCAGAGTACGAGCAGTACTTC.

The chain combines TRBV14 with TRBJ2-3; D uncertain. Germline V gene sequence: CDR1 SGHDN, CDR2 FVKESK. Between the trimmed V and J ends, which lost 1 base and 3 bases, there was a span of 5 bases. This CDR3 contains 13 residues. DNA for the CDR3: TGTGCCAGCAGCCAAGCCCTTACAGATACGCAGTATTTT. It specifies CASSQALTDTQYF. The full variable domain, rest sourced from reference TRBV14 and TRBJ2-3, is EAGVTQFPSHSVIEKGQTVTLRCDPISGHDNLYWYRRVMGKEIKFLLHFVKESKQDESGMPNNRFLAERTGGTYSTLKVQPAELEDSGVYFCASSQALTDTQYFGPGTRLTVL.

The CDR3 region has the DNA TGTGCCAGCAGACCCGGTTGGTCTGGAAACACCATATATTTT. Its protein product is CASRPGWSGNTIYF. The genes are TRBV13 and TRBJ1-3; no clear D. Germline values: CDR1 PRHDT, CDR2 FYEKMQ (reference sequence). V gave up 6 bases and J gave up 1 base, with 10 bases separating them. The CDR3 spans 14 residues. Using reference TRBV13 and TRBJ1-3 for the parts outside the CDR3, the full variable domain is AAGVIQSPRHLIKEKRETATLKCYPIPRHDTVYWYQQGPGQDPQFLISFYEKMQSDKGSIPDRFSAQQFSDYHSELNMSSLELGDSALYFCASRPGWSGNTIYFGEGSWLTVV.

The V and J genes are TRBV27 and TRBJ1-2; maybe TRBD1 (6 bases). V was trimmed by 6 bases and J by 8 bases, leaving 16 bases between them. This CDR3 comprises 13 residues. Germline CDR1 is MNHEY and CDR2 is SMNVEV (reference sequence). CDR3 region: CASSVTGFGGYTF. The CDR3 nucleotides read TGTGCCAGCAGCGTAACAGGGTTTGGCGGCTACACCTTC.

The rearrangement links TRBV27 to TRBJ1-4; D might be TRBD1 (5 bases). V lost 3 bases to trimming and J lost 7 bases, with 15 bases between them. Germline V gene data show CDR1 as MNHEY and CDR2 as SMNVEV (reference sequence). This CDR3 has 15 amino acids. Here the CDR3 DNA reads TGTGCCAGCAGTTTTACAGGTTCGGGTAGTGAAAAACTGTTTTTT. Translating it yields CASSFTGSGSEKLFF.

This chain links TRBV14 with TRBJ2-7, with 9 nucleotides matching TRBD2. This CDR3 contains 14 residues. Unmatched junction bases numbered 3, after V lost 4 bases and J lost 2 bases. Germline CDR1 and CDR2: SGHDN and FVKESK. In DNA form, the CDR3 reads TGTGCCAGCAGCCCGACTAGCGGCCCCTACGAGCAGTACTTC. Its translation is CASSPTSGPYEQYF.

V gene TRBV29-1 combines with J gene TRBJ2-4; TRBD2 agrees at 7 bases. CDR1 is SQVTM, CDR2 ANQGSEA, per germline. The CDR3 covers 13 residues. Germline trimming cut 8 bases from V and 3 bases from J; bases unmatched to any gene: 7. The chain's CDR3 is CSCGGGDKNIQYF. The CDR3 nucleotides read TGCAGCTGCGGGGGAGGAGACAAAAACATTCAGTACTTC.

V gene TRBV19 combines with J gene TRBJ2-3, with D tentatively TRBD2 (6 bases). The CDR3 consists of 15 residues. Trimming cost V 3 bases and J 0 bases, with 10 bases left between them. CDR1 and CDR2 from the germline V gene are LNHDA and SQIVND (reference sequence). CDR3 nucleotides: TGTGCCAGTAGTATTGGGACTTCGAGCACAGATACGCAGTATTTT. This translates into CASSIGTSSTDTQYF. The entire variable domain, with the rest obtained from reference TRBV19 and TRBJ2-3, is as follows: DGGITQSPKYLFRKEGQNVTLSCEQNLNHDAMYWYRQDPGQGLRLIYYSQIVNDFQKGDIAEGYSVSREKKESFPLTVTSAQKNPTAFYLCASSIGTSSTDTQYFGPGTRLTVL.

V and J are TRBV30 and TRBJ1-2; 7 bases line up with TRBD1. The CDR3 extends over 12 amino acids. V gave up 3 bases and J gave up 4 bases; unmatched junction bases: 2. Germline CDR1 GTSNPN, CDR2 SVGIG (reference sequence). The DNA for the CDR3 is TGTGCCTGGAGGGGGGACAGCTATGGCTACACCTTC. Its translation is CAWRGDSYGYTF.

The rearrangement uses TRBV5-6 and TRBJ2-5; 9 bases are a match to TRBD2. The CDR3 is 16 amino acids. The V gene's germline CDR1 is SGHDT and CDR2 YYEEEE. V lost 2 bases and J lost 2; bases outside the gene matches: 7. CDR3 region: CASSLGLARKQETQYF. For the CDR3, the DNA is TGTGCCAGCAGCTTAGGACTAGCGCGAAAACAAGAGACCCAGTACTTC.

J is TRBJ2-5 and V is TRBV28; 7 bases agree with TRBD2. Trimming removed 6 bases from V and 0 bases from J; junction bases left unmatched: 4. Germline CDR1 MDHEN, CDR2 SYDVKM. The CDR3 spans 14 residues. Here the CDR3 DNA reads TGTGCCAGCAGGTCCACTAGCGACCAAGAGACCCAGTACTTC. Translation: CASRSTSDQETQYF. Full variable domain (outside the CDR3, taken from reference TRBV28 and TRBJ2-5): DVKVTQSSRYLVKRTGEKVFLECVQDMDHENMFWYRQDPGLGLRLIYFSYDVKMKEKGDIPEGYSVSREKKERFSLILESASTNQTSMYLCASRSTSDQETQYFGPGTRLLVL.

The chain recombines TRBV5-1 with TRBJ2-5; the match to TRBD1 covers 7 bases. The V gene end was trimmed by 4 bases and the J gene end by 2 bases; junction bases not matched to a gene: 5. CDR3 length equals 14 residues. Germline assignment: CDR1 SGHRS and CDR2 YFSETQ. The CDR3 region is CASSLGGVQETQYF. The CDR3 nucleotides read TGCGCCAGCAGCCTAGGGGGCGTACAAGAGACCCAGTACTTC.

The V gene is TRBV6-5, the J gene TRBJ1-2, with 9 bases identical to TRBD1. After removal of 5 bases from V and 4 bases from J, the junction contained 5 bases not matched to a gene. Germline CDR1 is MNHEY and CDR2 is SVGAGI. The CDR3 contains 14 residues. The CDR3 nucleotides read TGTGCCAGCAGTCCGGACAGGGGAGCCTATGGCTACACCTTC. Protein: CASSPDRGAYGYTF.